The clone carrying this T cell receptor (beta chain) was found a few times. Its antigen is undetermined. The CDR3 runs 15 residues. Germline CDR1 and CDR2: MDHEN and SYDVKM. The V gene end was trimmed by 10 bases and the J gene end by 3 bases; junction bases not matched to a gene: 8. Each CDR3 protein gets one entry after TCRdb re-called the 5' RACE reads with MiXCR. The repertoire holds 1.5 million to 2 million distinct CDR3 sequences, less than 35% seen once, with around 0.25% in the top ten. The sample is drawn from a study of identical twins. Study observations and caveats: Sequences that were beta out-of-frame showed weaker excess twin sharing.

The chain uses TRBV28 and TRBJ2-6; 8 bases align to TRBD1. Sequenced input: cord blood. The TCR originated in a newborn girl in good health. CDR3 sequence (DNA): TGTGCCACCTCAGGGGGCGCTTATGGGGCCAACGTCCTGACTTTC. Encoded protein: CATSGGAYGANVLTF.